Described below is a single T cell receptor (beta chain) sequence and its context. Its specificity is not known. Time point of the sample: week 5, during vaccination. The content of each vaccine dose was 300 ug of mutant IDH1 20-mer peptide, and topical imiquimod accompanied it. The sample comes from a study of a mutant IDH1 vaccine in newly diagnosed glioma. Using immunoSEQ multiplex PCR, the repertoire was profiled, and TCRdb retains in-frame clones only, with some absent. The repertoire has tens of thousands of clones, 79% of them found once; the top ten carry 6.5% to 7.5%. Here the sequenced sample was PBMCs, taken from a glioma patient whose treatment included an IDH1 peptide vaccine. The sequence was obtained from a man aged 40-49 years with glioma. Some clones in this sample may be carry-over from other donors' samples.

CDR3 nucleotide sequence: TGTGCCAGCAGCTTGGAGACCTATACGCAGTATTTT. It yields the protein CASSLETYTQYF. The V gene is TRBV7-9, the J gene TRBJ2-3; D not resolved. The CDR3 consists of 12 residues. Looked up from germline, CDR1 is SEHNR and CDR2 is FQNEAQ (reference sequence). Trimming stripped 3 bases from V and 7 bases from J, with 8 bases between.